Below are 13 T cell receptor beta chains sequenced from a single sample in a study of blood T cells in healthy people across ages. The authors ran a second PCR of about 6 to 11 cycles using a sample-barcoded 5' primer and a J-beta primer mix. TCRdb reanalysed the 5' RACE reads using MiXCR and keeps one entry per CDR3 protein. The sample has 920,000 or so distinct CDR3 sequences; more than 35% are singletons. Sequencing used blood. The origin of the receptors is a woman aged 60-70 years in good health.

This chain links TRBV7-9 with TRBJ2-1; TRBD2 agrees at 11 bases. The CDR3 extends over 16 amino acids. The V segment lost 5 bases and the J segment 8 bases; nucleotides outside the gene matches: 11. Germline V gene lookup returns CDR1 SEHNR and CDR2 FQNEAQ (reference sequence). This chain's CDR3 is CASSPPLAGVGYEQFF. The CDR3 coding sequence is TGTGCCAGCAGCCCCCCACTAGCGGGAGTCGGGTATGAGCAGTTCTTC.

The DNA for the CDR3 is TGTGCCAGCAGCTCCCTCAAGGGGGGTGTAGAGACCCAGTACTTC. It specifies CASSSLKGGVETQYF. The chain uses TRBV7-3 and TRBJ2-5, with D perhaps matching TRBD1 or TRBD2 (6 bases each). V was trimmed by 4 bases and J by 4 bases, leaving 16 bases between them. The CDR3 is 15 amino acids. CDR1 is SGHTA and CDR2 is FQGTGA in the germline V gene.

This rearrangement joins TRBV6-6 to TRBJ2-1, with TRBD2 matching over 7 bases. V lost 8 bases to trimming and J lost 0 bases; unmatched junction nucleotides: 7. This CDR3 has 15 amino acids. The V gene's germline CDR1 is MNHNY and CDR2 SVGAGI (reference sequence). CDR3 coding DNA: TGTGCCAGCGACCCTAGCGGACTCTCCTACAATGAGCAGTTCTTC. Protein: CASDPSGLSYNEQFF.

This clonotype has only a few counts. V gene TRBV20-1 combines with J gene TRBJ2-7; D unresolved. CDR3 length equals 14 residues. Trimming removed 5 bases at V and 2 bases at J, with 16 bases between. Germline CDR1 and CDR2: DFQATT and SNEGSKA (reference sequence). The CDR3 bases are TGCAGTGCTGTCGAGGAGCCTCGGGCCTACGAGCAGTACTTC. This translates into CSAVEEPRAYEQYF.

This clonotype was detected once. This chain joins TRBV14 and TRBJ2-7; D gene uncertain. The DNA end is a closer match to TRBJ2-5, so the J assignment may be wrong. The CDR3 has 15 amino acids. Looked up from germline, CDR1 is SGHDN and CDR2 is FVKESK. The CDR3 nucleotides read TGTGCCAGCAGCCAGCAAGGGCCGTGGCGGGAGACCCAGTACTTC. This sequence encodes CASSQQGPWRETQYF.

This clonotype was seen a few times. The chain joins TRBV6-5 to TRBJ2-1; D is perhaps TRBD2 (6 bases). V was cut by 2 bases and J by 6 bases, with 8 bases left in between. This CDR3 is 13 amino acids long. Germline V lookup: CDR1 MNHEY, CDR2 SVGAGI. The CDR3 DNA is TGTGCCAGCAGTTACGGGACTGTCAATGAGCAGTTCTTC. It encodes CASSYGTVNEQFF.

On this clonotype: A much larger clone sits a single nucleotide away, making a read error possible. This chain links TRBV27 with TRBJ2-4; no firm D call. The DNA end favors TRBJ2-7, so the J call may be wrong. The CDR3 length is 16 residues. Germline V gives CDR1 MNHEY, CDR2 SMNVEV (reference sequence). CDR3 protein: CASSLRSGRASDEQYF. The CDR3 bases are TGTGCCAGCAGTTTAAGGTCGGGCAGAGCCTCCGACGAGCAGTACTTC.

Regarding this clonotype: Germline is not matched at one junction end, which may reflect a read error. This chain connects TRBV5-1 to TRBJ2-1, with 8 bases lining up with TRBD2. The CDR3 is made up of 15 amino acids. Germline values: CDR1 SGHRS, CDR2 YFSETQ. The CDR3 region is CAGSLVAGGYNEQFF. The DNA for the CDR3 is TGCGCCGGCAGCTTGGTTGCGGGAGGATACAATGAGCAGTTCTTC. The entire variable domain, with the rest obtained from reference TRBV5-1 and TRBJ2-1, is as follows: KAGVTQTPRYLIKTRGQQVTLSCSPISGHRSVSWYQQTPGQGLQFLFEYFSETQRNKGNFPGRFSGRQFSNSRSEMNVSTLELGDSALYLCAGSLVAGGYNEQFFGPGTRLTVL.

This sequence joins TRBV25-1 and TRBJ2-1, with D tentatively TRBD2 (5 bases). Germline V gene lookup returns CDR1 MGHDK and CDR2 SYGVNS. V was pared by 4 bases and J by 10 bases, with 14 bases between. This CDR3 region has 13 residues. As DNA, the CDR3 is TGTGCCAGCAGTGGAATAGCGTTAGGCGAGCAGTTCTTC. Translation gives CASSGIALGEQFF.

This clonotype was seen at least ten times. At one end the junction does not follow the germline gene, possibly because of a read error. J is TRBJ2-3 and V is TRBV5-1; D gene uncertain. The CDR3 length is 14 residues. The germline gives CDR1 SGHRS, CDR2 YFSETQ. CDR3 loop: CASSLVGNTDTQYF. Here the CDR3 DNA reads TGTGCCAGCAGCTTAGTGGGCAACACAGATACGCAGTATTTT.

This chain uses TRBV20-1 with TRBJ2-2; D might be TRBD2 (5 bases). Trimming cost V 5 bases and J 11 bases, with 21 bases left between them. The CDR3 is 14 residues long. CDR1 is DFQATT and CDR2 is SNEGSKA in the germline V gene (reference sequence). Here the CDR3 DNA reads TGCAGTGCTCCCTTCCCGGGAACCCACGTCGAGCTGTTTTTT. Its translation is CSAPFPGTHVELFF.

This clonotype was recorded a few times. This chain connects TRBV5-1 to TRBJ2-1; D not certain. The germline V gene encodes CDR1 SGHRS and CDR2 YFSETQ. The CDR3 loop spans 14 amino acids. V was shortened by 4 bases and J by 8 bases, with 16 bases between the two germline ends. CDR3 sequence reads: CASSPPAIGYEQFF. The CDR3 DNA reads TGCGCCAGCAGCCCGCCCGCAATTGGGTATGAGCAGTTCTTC.

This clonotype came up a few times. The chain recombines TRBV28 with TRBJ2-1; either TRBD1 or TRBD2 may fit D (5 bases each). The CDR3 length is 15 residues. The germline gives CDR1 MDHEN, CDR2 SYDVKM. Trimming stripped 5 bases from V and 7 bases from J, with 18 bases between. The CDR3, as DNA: TGTGCCAGCAGTCCTCAGGGAAAAGGACTGAATGAGCAGTTCTTC. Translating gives CASSPQGKGLNEQFF.